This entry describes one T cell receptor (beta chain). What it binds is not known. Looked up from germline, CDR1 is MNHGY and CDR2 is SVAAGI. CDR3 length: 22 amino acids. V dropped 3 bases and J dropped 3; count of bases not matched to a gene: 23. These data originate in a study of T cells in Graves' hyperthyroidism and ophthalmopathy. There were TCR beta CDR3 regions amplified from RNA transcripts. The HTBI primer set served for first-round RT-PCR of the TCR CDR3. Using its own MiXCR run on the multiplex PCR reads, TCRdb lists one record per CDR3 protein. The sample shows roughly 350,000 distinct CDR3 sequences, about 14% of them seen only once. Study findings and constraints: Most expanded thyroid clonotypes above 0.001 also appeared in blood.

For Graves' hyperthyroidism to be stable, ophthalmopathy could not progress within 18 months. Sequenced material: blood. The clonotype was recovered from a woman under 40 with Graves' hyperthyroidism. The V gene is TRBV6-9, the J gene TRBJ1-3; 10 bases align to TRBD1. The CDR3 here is CASSYLNSITPGQGLGGNTIYF. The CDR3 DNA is TGTGCCAGCAGTTACTTAAATTCTATTACTCCGGGACAGGGGCTCGGTGGAAACACCATATATTTT.